The entry that follows covers one T cell receptor beta chain sequence. Per the original data handling: Estimates of nucleated cell counts were drawn from the amplification of reference gene primers. Sequencing was performed with immunoSEQ multiplex PCR; in TCRdb, only in-frame clones are kept and a portion is missing. The V and J calls and clone size are taken from that table; D and trimming were inferred from the DNA. The profile shows some 100,000 clones, roughly 87% of them singletons. Germline V gene sequence: CDR1 SEHNR, CDR2 FQNEAQ (reference sequence). Trimming at V came to 6 bases and at J to 0 bases, leaving 4 bases not matched to a gene. The CDR3 has 14 amino acids. The data belong to a study of blood T cell repertoires in COVID-19. Study-wide background: The cDNA or gDNA used as material had been derived from T cells, B-cell-depleted T cells, or PBMCs.

The specimen was peripheral blood. The clonotype comes from a woman aged 60 to 75 with acute or convalescent COVID-19. V usage is TRBV7-9 and J usage is TRBJ1-1, with 7 bases identical to TRBD1. The CDR3 nucleotides read TGTGCCAGCAGGGCGGGACAGCTGAACACTGAAGCTTTCTTT. It encodes CASRAGQLNTEAFF.